Sequencing of this T cell receptor (beta chain) was carried out in a study of T-cell memory formation after mild COVID-19. The wider study: Clusters of TCRs were largely donor specific. Findings and limits, study-wide: Detection of some responders pre-infection suggested pre-existing cross-reactive memory T cells participated.

V was pared by 4 bases and J by 1 base, with 14 bases between. Germline CDR1 reads SGDLS; CDR2 reads YYNGEE. There are 15 residues in the CDR3. In this sample, this clonotype turned up a few times. Its antigen remains unidentified. Each CDR3 protein gets one entry after TCRdb re-called the 5' RACE reads with MiXCR. The sample contains 250,000 to 300,000 distinct CDR3 sequences, roughly 15% of which appear only once. The chain couples TRBV9 to TRBJ1-2; D not certain. Sequencing used PBMCs or a T cell subset sorted from them (not recorded which). The origin of this receptor is a man between 18 and 35 years old who had mild COVID-19 (a few samples of this study predate the infection). Cell type and time point are not known. This CDR3 is CASSPEGRRNYGYTF. The CDR3, as DNA: TGTGCCAGCAGCCCCGAGGGCAGACGTAACTATGGCTACACCTTC.